This T cell receptor beta chain was found in a study of long-term antiretroviral therapy in people with HIV. Study observations and caveats: Across all time points, the repertoire was dominated by clones that expanded before ART.

Sequencing relied on immunoSEQ assay v3.0, run at survey level. The data were produced by immunoSEQ multiplex PCR, yet TCRdb's version contains in-frame clones alone and is incomplete. The sample shows roughly 23,000 clones, roughly four fifths of them seen only once. This clone has only a few counts. Its antigen is as yet unknown. Source: unsorted PBMCs, taken 1.5 years after starting antiretroviral therapy. The source of this sequence is a man under 40 with HIV.

For the CDR3, the DNA is TGTGCCAGCACCCCAGGGGGCGGTCAGCCCCAGCATTTT. This gives the protein CASTPGGGQPQHF. The rearrangement links TRBV28 to TRBJ1-5, with TRBD1 matching over 8 bases. The V gene's germline CDR1 is MDHEN and CDR2 SYDVKM. The CDR3 extends over 13 amino acids. Germline trimming cut 7 bases from V and 6 bases from J; bases unmatched to any gene: 5. Full variable domain (outside the CDR3, taken from reference TRBV28 and TRBJ1-5): DVKVTQSSRYLVKRTGEKVFLECVQDMDHENMFWYRQDPGLGLRLIYFSYDVKMKEKGDIPEGYSVSREKKERFSLILESASTNQTSMYLCASTPGGGQPQHFGDGTRLSIL.